A selection of T cell receptor beta chains follows, all from one sample in a study of cytomegalovirus exposure and HLA in healthy donors. The repertoire was sequenced with immunoSEQ multiplex PCR; TCRdb's copy has only in-frame clones and lacks some. The profile shows 70,000 to 80,000 clones, 82% of them singletons. The specimen was PBMCs. The receptors originated from a man between 18 and 35 years old in good health and CMV-seronegative. Each CDR3 is given with its conserved first and last residue. The D gene is left open where the match is weak. Not all rows give a size; the values are once, few, many and, for expanded clones, a class.

V	D	J	size	DNA	CDR3
TRBV9	TRBD2	TRBJ2-1	once	TGTGCCAGCAGCGTGCTAGCGGCCAATGGGAATGAGCAGTTCTTC	CASSVLAANGNEQFF
TRBV19	NA	TRBJ1-2	NA	TGTGCCAGTAGTAGGAGACAGAACTATGGCTACACCTTC	CASSRRQNYGYTF
TRBV30	TRBD2	TRBJ2-3	NA	TGTGTCTGGAGTCCCCCAACTAGCGGGAGGACCTGGGGTACGCAGTATTTT	CVWSPPTSGRTWGTQYF
TRBV5-6	TRBD2	TRBJ2-1	few	TGTGCCAGCAGCCCCATCTACTCGACTAGCCTGGAGCAGTTCTTC	CASSPIYSTSLEQFF
TRBV14	TRBD2	TRBJ2-3	NA	TGTGCCAGCAGCCAGATTAGCGGGAGTAGAGATACGCAGTATTTT	CASSQISGSRDTQYF
TRBV19	NA	TRBJ2-1	NA	TGTGCCAGTAGTACGACTAAAAACAATGAGCAGTTCTTC	CASSTTKNNEQFF
TRBV5-5	NA	TRBJ1-6	NA	TGTGCCAGCAGCTTGATAGTTATAAAGGCGGATTCACCCCTCCACTTT	CASSLIVIKADSPLHF
TRBV27	TRBD1	TRBJ2-1	NA	TGTGCCAGCAGTCGGACAGGGGAGGCCGAGCAGTTCTTC	CASSRTGEAEQFF
TRBV19	TRBD1	TRBJ2-2	NA	TGTGCCAGTAGCCTCAGGACAGGAAACGCCGGGGAGCTGTTTTTT	CASSLRTGNAGELFF
TRBV29-1	NA	TRBJ1-2	NA	TGCAGCGTTGGCGGCGCCTATGGCTACACCTTC	CSVGGAYGYTF
TRBV4-1	TRBD1	TRBJ2-2	NA	TGCGCCAGCAGCCAAGCCCTCTTCCCGACAGGGGGGGCCGGGGAGCTGTTTTTT	CASSQALFPTGGAGELFF
TRBV7-2	NA	TRBJ1-4	NA	TGTGCCAGCAGCCCTGGATGGGCCGGTGAAAAACTGTTTTTT	CASSPGWAGEKLFF
TRBV4-3	TRBD1	TRBJ2-1	NA	TGCGCCAGCAGCCAAGATCCGGGGACAGGGGGCAATGAGCAGTTCTTC	CASSQDPGTGGNEQFF
TRBV7-3	TRBD2	TRBJ2-2	NA	TGTGCCAGCAGCCGGGACCCCCGGGGGGGACGCGGGGAGCTGTTTTTT	CASSRDPRGGRGELFF
TRBV5-6	NA	TRBJ2-1	NA	TGTGCCAGCAGCCAACTAGGTAGCTCCTACAATGAGCAGTTCTTC	CASSQLGSSYNEQFF
TRBV6-6	TRBD1	TRBJ1-6	NA	TGTGCCAGCACCCAGGGGGCGCTGAATTCACCCCTCCACTTT	CASTQGALNSPLHF
TRBV5-1	NA	TRBJ2-1	NA	TGCGCCAGCGGGTCAAGAACAGATCGAGGAGGGACGCAGTTCTTC	CASGSRTDRGGTQFF